The clone carrying this T cell receptor beta chain turned up a few times. Measured with immunoSEQ multiplex PCR; TCRdb has only the in-frame clones, and not every one. The sample carries about 200,000 clones, approximately 83% recorded once. This entry comes from a study of blood T cell repertoires in COVID-19. Study in general: The United States, Italy and Spain provided the acute and convalescent COVID-19 samples. The cDNA or gDNA used as material had been derived from T cells, B-cell-depleted T cells, or PBMCs.

This CDR3 has 10 amino acids. CDR1 is SQVTM and CDR2 is ANQGSEA in the germline V gene. V lost 5 bases and J 7 bases, leaving 6 bases between the germline ends. Participants were aged roughly 18 to 100 years from approximately 23 US areas. Participants had their cohort set by participant-reported clinical history. The chain carries TRBV29-1 and TRBJ2-1; TRBD1 might be the D (5 bases). The receptor was isolated from a man aged 35-49 years who had recovered from COVID-19. The sequenced sample was PBMCs or T cells enriched from blood (not recorded which). As DNA, the CDR3 is TGCAGCGTTCAGGGAAATGAGCAGTTCTTC. As protein: CSVQGNEQFF.